The 19 T cell receptor beta chains reported below all come from one sample, sequenced in a study of blood T cells in healthy people across ages. It was with a sample-barcoded 5' primer and a J-beta primer mix that a second PCR of about 6 to 11 cycles was run. TCRdb reprocessed the 5' RACE reads via MiXCR and lists one record per CDR3 protein. The profile covers under 850,000 distinct CDR3 sequences, with around 36% appearing a single time and over 10% taken by the ten largest. The sequenced material came from blood. These receptors were obtained from a young man in good health.

This clonotype was detected a few times. A much larger clone differs by one base, so this may be a read error. This sequence joins TRBV12-3 or TRBV12-4 and TRBJ2-7; 9 bases align to TRBD1. After removal of 5 bases from V and 6 bases from J, the junction contained 8 bases not matched to a gene. This CDR3 spans 14 amino acids. The CDR3 loop is CASSVGQGRSEQYF. In DNA, the CDR3 is TGTGCCAGCAGTGTAGGACAGGGGAGAAGCGAGCAGTACTTC.

The rearrangement links TRBV28 to TRBJ2-1; D possibly corresponds to TRBD2 (5 bases). Germline assignment: CDR1 MDHEN and CDR2 SYDVKM. The CDR3 covers 13 residues. V was shortened by 8 bases and J by 2 bases, with 10 bases between the two germline ends. The CDR3 nucleotides are TGTGCCAGCGAAGAGGGCACCTACAATGAGCAGTTCTTC. It is translated as CASEEGTYNEQFF.

The V gene is TRBV5-5, the J gene TRBJ2-2; D ambiguous. Germline CDR1 reads SGHKS; CDR2 reads YYEKEE (reference sequence). This CDR3 has 15 amino acids. V lost 0 bases and J 3 bases, leaving 9 bases between the germline ends. CDR3 bases: TGTGCCAGCAGCTTGGAAGGAGTTTACACCGGGGAGCTGTTTTTT. It translates to CASSLEGVYTGELFF.

This clonotype has just a few counts. The rearrangement links TRBV5-1 to TRBJ2-1; D remains unclear. V was clipped by 0 bases and J by 0 bases, with 10 bases between them. The germline CDR1 and CDR2 sequences are SGHRS and YFSETQ. CDR3 length equals 16 residues. Written as DNA, the CDR3 is TGCGCCAGCAGCTTGGGCGCCTCGACCTCCTACAATGAGCAGTTCTTC. This sequence encodes CASSLGASTSYNEQFF.

The V gene is TRBV7-2, the J gene TRBJ2-7; TRBD1 matches at 8 bases. Germline V gives CDR1 SGHTA, CDR2 FQGNSA. Losses at the gene ends were 3 bases for V and 1 base for J; bases not matched to a gene: 8. This CDR3 is built from 16 residues. The CDR3 loop reads CASSLDAGGGSYEQYF. The CDR3 DNA reads as TGTGCCAGCAGCTTGGACGCAGGGGGCGGGTCCTACGAGCAGTACTTC.

A few counts support this clonotype. V usage is TRBV21-1 and J usage is TRBJ1-5; the table's D call, TRBD1, was not checked against the DNA. TRBV21-1 is classified as a pseudogene. The CDR3 has 16 residues. The CDR3 DNA follows: TGTGCCAGCAGCAAAGTCTGGGTTGGGGGTGGCCAGCCCCAGCATTTT. Translation gives CASSKVWVGGGQPQHF.

This clonotype was seen repeatedly, ten times or more. The chain combines TRBV16 with TRBJ2-1; the match to TRBD2 covers 9 bases. Germline assignment: CDR1 KGHSY and CDR2 FQNENV. The CDR3 is made up of 17 amino acids. V lost 3 bases, J lost 0 bases, and 6 bases stayed unmatched. CDR3 nucleotide sequence: TGTGCCAGCAGCCAGGTTGAACTAGCGGGCTCCTACAATGAGCAGTTCTTC. Its protein product is CASSQVELAGSYNEQFF.

This clonotype has at least ten counts. The chain uses TRBV6-5 and TRBJ2-1; 8 nucleotides line up with TRBD1. Germline V gene lookup returns CDR1 MNHEY and CDR2 SVGAGI. Germline trimming cut 5 bases from V and 3 bases from J; bases unmatched to any gene: 6. The CDR3 runs to 15 residues. DNA for the CDR3: TGTGCCAGCAGTCCCGGACAGGGATTCTACAATGAGCAGTTCTTC. This codes for CASSPGQGFYNEQFF.

Remarks on this clonotype: A much more abundant neighbour one base away suggests this may be a read error. The V call is TRBV20-1, the J call TRBJ2-4; 14 bases match TRBD2. Matching the DNA end better, TRBJ2-7 makes the J call doubtful. The CDR3 covers 19 residues. In germline, CDR1 is DFQATT, CDR2 SNEGSKA (reference sequence). The CDR3 loop reads CSVRVPRTSGGLFTYEQYF. The CDR3 DNA reads as TGCAGTGTTAGAGTTCCTCGGACTAGCGGGGGGCTTTTTACCTACGAGCAGTACTTC.

The J gene is TRBJ2-1, the V gene TRBV20-1, with D perhaps matching TRBD2 (6 bases). V was pared by 7 bases and J by 10 bases, with 17 bases between. The CDR3 loop spans 12 amino acids. Germline CDR1 DFQATT, CDR2 SNEGSKA (reference sequence). CDR3 protein: CSVPDAGYEQFF. CDR3 DNA: TGCAGTGTTCCGGACGCGGGGTACGAGCAGTTCTTC.

There are many counts of this clonotype. In DNA form, the CDR3 reads TGTGCCAGCAGTTTAACGCGGGATGGTGAGCAGTACTTC. It codes for CASSLTRDGEQYF. The chain couples TRBV12-3 or TRBV12-4 to TRBJ2-7; D may be TRBD2 (6 bases). The CDR3 is 13 residues long. Deletions cut 2 bases from V and 7 bases from J, with 12 bases between.

Of note for this clonotype: Sequence at one end of the junction differs from germline and may be a read error. The V gene is TRBV24-1, the J gene TRBJ2-3; TRBD2 is a possible D gene (6 bases). CDR1 is KGHDR and CDR2 is SFDVKD in the germline V gene. The CDR3 sequence is 17 residues long. CDR3 region: CAASDLSIGGGTDTQYF. CDR3 nucleotides: TGTGCCGCCAGTGATTTGTCGATCGGCGGGGGCACAGATACGCAGTATTTT.

This clonotype appeared a few times. The chain combines TRBV9 with TRBJ2-1; D uncertain. The CDR3 is 15 amino acids. V shed 0 bases and J shed 8 bases, with 15 bases lying between them. CDR1 and CDR2 (germline): SGDLS, YYNGEE. CDR3 nucleotides: TGTGCCAGCAGCGTAGTCGACGGACCCCTCGATGAGCAGTTCTTC. Protein product: CASSVVDGPLDEQFF.

This clonotype was seen a few times. The chain joins TRBV5-1 to TRBJ2-5; weak D call: TRBD2 (5 bases). Germline values: CDR1 SGHRS, CDR2 YFSETQ. Trimming pared 4 bases from V and 2 bases from J, leaving 12 bases between. The CDR3 covers 14 residues. This CDR3 is CASSAWTPQETQYF. The CDR3 DNA follows: TGCGCCAGCAGCGCTTGGACTCCGCAAGAGACCCAGTACTTC.

The sample holds many counts of this clonotype. This CDR3 is CSVIQGMTYEQYF. The DNA for the CDR3 is TGCAGCGTGATACAGGGGATGACCTACGAGCAGTACTTC. This sequence joins TRBV29-1 and TRBJ2-7; 7 bases line up with TRBD1. V lost 6 bases, J lost 2 bases, and 7 bases stayed unmatched. Germline assignment: CDR1 SQVTM and CDR2 ANQGSEA. The CDR3 runs 13 residues.

Comments on this clonotype: A clone one base away is much larger, so this may be a read error. The CDR3 bases are TGTGCCAGCAGTTTAGGGACAGGGAGTGGGTATGAGCAGTTCTTC. It yields the protein CASSLGTGSGYEQFF. The chain has TRBV12-3 or TRBV12-4 and TRBJ2-1; 8 positions match TRBD1. This CDR3 is built from 15 residues. With 1 base clipped from V and 8 bases from J, the junction kept 7 bases outside the gene matches.

There are a few counts of this clonotype. CDR3 protein: CASSPLAGGTEQYF. CDR3 in DNA: TGTGCCAGCAGTCCACTAGCGGGGGGAACCGAGCAGTACTTC. J is TRBJ2-7 and V is TRBV6-2 or TRBV6-3; 12 bases are shared with TRBD2. The germline CDR1 and CDR2 sequences are MNHEY and SVGEGT. This CDR3 has 14 residues. Germline trimming cut 5 bases from V and 6 bases from J; bases unmatched to any gene: 5.

This clonotype has ten or more counts. The rearrangement joins TRBV12-3 or TRBV12-4 to TRBJ2-4, with D possibly TRBD1 on 6 matching bases. The V end lost 6 bases, the J end lost 3 bases, and 15 bases lay between the germline ends. The CDR3 runs 15 residues. Written as DNA, the CDR3 is TGTGCCAGCAGGGGCGCAGAACAGGGCAAAAACATTCAGTACTTC. As protein: CASRGAEQGKNIQYF.

V usage is TRBV18 and J usage is TRBJ2-7; D is unresolved. From germline, CDR1 is KGHSH and CDR2 LQKENI. This CDR3 contains 18 residues. V lost 6 bases to trimming and J lost 7 bases, with 31 bases between them. The CDR3 sequence is CASSPMGLGGGPYNEQYF. CDR3 nucleotides: TGTGCCAGCTCCCCGATGGGCCTTGGCGGTGGACCCTACAATGAGCAGTACTTC.